This T cell receptor (beta chain) was retrieved from a study of blood T cell repertoires in COVID-19 (TCRdb year 2020). In terms of the full investigation: Samples covering the acute and convalescent phases of COVID-19 were provided by collaborators in the United States, Italy and Spain. The material from the prospective study consisted of cDNA or gDNA derived from T cells, B-cell-depleted T cells, or PBMCs. Subjects who had been exposed to COVID-19, were actively infected with it, or had recovered from it provided the deeply sampled blood TCRbeta repertoires that made up the dataset. The repertoires were released in a freely available public database intended as a resource for research on the immune response to SARS-CoV-2. Samples came from the ongoing ImmuneRACE study (first 160 participants) plus 1,254 subjects from 6 global collaborators. The sample metadata nearly always contained a de-identified subject ID, COVID-19 status, age in years and sex. HLA class I and class II types, where available, came from metadata supplied by the sample provider rather than from assay-based typing. What the research found in general, with its limitations: The amount of clinical and demographic metadata varied by source and participant and was provided uncurated.

One collaborating source in Seattle enrolled patients during active infection and followed them longitudinally through the course of disease. The collaborating institutions used their own protocols to collect whole blood in K2EDTA tubes. For TCRbeta analysis, collaborator samples were shipped as frozen whole blood, as isolated PBMCs, or as DNA extracted from either sample type. From cysteine to phenylalanine, the CDR3 is 13 amino acids long. Of the read, only the CDR3 DNA is kept; its 39 bases are in frame from base 1. Reading the germline V gene gives CDR1 MGHDK and CDR2 SYGVNS. Trimming leaves V shorter by 2 bases and J shorter by 6 bases, with the junction holding 3 bases beyond the gene matches. This clone has just a few counts. Its antigen remains unidentified. The sample holds no much larger clone one base away, and base qualities are not on file. The immunoSEQ Assay, a bias-controlled multiplex PCR, was used to amplify TCRbeta CDR3 regions from genomic DNA. The paper's data handling went like this. Within the assay, amplification of reference gene primers was used to estimate how many nucleated cells each sample contained. Sequence reads were collapsed and filtered to measure the absolute abundance of every unique TCRbeta CDR3 rearrangement. Productive Simpson clonality was computed per sample as the square root of Simpson's diversity index over productive rearrangements. TCRdb re-hosts the immuneACCESS table, in-frame sequences only. Its copies lack some clones; in the studies checked, an unresolved V gene accounts for under half of them, and the cause for the rest is not known. For V, J and clone size, that table is used; D and trimming come from the DNA. Across this sample there are roughly 60,000 clones, with 84% seen only once. The ten largest clones capture about 16% of the sample.

The V gene is TRBV25-1 and the J gene is TRBJ1-1; a stretch of 7 junction bases matches TRBD1. Source material: peripheral blood. The TCR originated in a man aged 55 to 69 with COVID-19, enrolled during active disease. The nucleotides read TGTGCCAGCAGTGAAGGGACAGTGGCTGAAGCTTTCTTT. The translation is CASSEGTVAEAFF.